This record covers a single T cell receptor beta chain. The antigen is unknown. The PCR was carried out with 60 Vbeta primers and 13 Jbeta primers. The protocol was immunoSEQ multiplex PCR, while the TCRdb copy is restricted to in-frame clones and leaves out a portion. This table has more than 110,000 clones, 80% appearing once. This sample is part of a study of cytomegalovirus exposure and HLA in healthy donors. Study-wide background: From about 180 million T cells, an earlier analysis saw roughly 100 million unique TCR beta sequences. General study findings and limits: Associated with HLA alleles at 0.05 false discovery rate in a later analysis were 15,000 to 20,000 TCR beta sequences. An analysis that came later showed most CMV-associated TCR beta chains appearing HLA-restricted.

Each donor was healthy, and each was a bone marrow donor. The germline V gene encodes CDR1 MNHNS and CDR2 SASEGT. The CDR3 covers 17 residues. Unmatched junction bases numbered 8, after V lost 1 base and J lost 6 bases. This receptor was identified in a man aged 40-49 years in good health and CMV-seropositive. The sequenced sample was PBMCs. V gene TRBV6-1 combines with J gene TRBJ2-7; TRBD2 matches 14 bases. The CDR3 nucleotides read TGTGCCAGCAGTGAAGGACTAGCGGGAGGGCCTTTTAGCGAGCAGTACTTC. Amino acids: CASSEGLAGGPFSEQYF.